A selection of T cell receptor beta chains follows, all from one sample in a study of T cells in Graves' hyperthyroidism and ophthalmopathy. TCRdb reprocessed the multiplex PCR reads with MiXCR, giving one entry per CDR3 protein. Here the sample spans about 150,000 distinct CDR3 sequences, roughly 23% being singletons. Sequencing input: blood. All receptors come from a woman aged 45-59 years with Graves' hyperthyroidism that later progressed to Graves' ophthalmopathy. The CDR3 runs from the conserved cysteine through the conserved F or W.

>TRBV2|TRBJ2-6
CASRKRVSGANVLTF
>TRBV11-2|TRBJ1-1
CASSLDLRHGTEAFF
>TRBV27|TRBJ2-5
CASSLSPGDQETQYF
>TRBV2|TRBJ2-3
CASSEAPGGTQYF
>TRBV3-1|TRBJ2-5
CASSRTSGRLGQETQYF
>TRBV7-3|TRBJ2-5
CASSLTVAGAQYF
>TRBV4-1|TRBJ2-7
CASSQAEKAFSSYEQYF
>TRBV7-9|TRBJ1-1
CASTPRQGALNTEAFF
>TRBV24-1|TRBJ2-7
CATSDPEGREQYF
>TRBV6-5|TRBJ1-6
CASSYSTGGESPLHF
>TRBV11-1|TRBJ2-1
CASSSGQGAGEQFF
>TRBV2|TRBJ1-5
CASSESVRGRGQPQHF
>TRBV5-1|TRBJ2-2
CASSPRGTGGRTGELFF
>TRBV30|TRBJ2-1
CAWGGGLGNYNEQFF
>TRBV5-1|TRBJ2-7
CASSLAGGPLYEQYF
>TRBV11-3|TRBJ2-1
CASSNPRTGGNEQFF
>TRBV28|TRBJ2-5
CASSLGLAGGPYF
>TRBV3-1|TRBJ1-4
CASSQTQEKLFF
>TRBV20-1|TRBJ2-3
CSAHASRADTQYF
>TRBV5-1|TRBJ1-1
CASSLLGTANTEAFF
>TRBV9|TRBJ1-1
CASSALQANTEAFF
>TRBV14|-
CASSRQLAGDQFF
>TRBV28|TRBJ1-2
CASSYLGTGKGYTF
>TRBV3-1|TRBJ1-4
CASSPGRFNEKLFF
>TRBV5-5|TRBJ1-1
CASSLAQANTEAFF
>TRBV28|TRBJ2-7
CASSLASKGEQYF
>TRBV2|TRBJ2-2
CASSEWRGAANTGELFF
>TRBV18|TRBJ1-1
CASSRNTGGTEAFF
>TRBV20-1|TRBJ2-5
CSARVQGQETQYF
>TRBV30|TRBJ2-7
CAWSRGLYEQYF
>TRBV30|TRBJ2-2
CAWKMWSTATNTGELFF
>TRBV19|TRBJ2-1
CASSDSGSQNNEQFF
>TRBV5-1|TRBJ1-1
CASSAGGYTEAFF
>TRBV5-1|TRBJ2-7
CASSLAGDIVHEQYF
>TRBV29-1|TRBJ2-3
CSVVEPGTQYF
>TRBV6-1|TRBJ2-6
CASSPRDPSGANVLTF
>TRBV30|TRBJ1-2
CAWMTGYGYTF
>TRBV5-1|TRBJ2-2
CASSSDRGQGGELFF
>TRBV5-1|TRBJ2-1
CASSLPSVDEQFF
>TRBV14|TRBJ2-5
CASSPFTPTYQETQYF
>TRBV11-3|TRBJ2-7
CASSLMQDHEQYF
>TRBV5-1|TRBJ1-2
CASSLEGREGGYTF